Below, 8 T cell receptor beta chains from the same sample are listed, as sequenced in a study of cytomegalovirus exposure and HLA in healthy donors. The PCR was carried out with 60 Vbeta primers and 13 Jbeta primers. TCRdb's copy holds only in-frame clones and misses some; the assay was immunoSEQ multiplex PCR. The repertoire holds about 200,000 clones, with approximately 85% as singletons. The source material was PBMCs. Receptor source: a woman aged 35 to 49 in good health and CMV-seronegative.

The chain employs TRBV7-9 and TRBJ1-6; D is unresolved. The CDR3 covers 18 residues. The germline CDR1 and CDR2 sequences are SEHNR and FQNEAQ (reference sequence). Deletions cut 4 bases from V and 7 bases from J, with 23 bases between. This CDR3 is CASSSRLDGLRANSPLHF. DNA of the CDR3: TGTGCCAGCAGCTCCCGCTTGGACGGTTTGAGGGCAAATTCACCCCTCCACTTT.

The chain employs TRBV30 and TRBJ2-1, with 12 positions matching TRBD2. The V gene's germline CDR1 is GTSNPN and CDR2 SVGIG (reference sequence). The CDR3 consists of 18 residues. V lost 0 bases, J lost 5 bases, and 11 bases stayed unmatched. The CDR3 DNA reads as TGTGCCTGGAGTGTGAGTATGACTAGCGGGAGTTCCCACAATGAGCAGTTCTTC. Amino acid sequence: CAWSVSMTSGSSHNEQFF.

This chain uses TRBV4-1 with TRBJ2-3; 9 nucleotides agree with TRBD1. Per germline, CDR1 MGHRA and CDR2 YSYEKL. The CDR3 covers 14 residues. J was trimmed by 4 bases and V by 3 bases; bases with no gene match: 2. This CDR3 is CASSHRQGADTQYF. The CDR3 region has the DNA TGCGCCAGCAGCCATCGACAGGGGGCAGATACGCAGTATTTT.

The CDR3 protein is CASAGGHEKLFF. The CDR3 DNA reads as TGTGCCAGCGCAGGGGGGCATGAAAAACTGTTTTTT. The chain is built from TRBV18 and TRBJ1-4; TRBD1 agrees at 7 bases. Germline V gives CDR1 KGHSH, CDR2 LQKENI. The CDR3 sequence is 12 residues long. Trimming cost V 8 bases and J 6 bases; bases outside gene matches: 3.

This chain uses TRBV21-1 with TRBJ1-2; whether TRBD1, the table's D call, matches the DNA was not checked. TRBV21-1 is tagged as a pseudogene. This CDR3 has 15 amino acids. This CDR3 reads CASKLGTGPNYGYTF. The CDR3 region has the DNA TGTGCCAGCAAATTGGGGACAGGGCCTAACTATGGCTACACCTTC.

The V and J genes are TRBV7-3 and TRBJ2-2; the match to TRBD1 covers 7 bases. Germline V CDR1 and CDR2: SGHTA, FQGTGA. Trimming cost V 8 bases and J 6 bases; bases outside gene matches: 12. This CDR3 spans 15 amino acids. DNA for the CDR3: TGTGCCAGCTCCGGGACAGCCTCATGGGCCGGGGAGCTGTTTTTT. Its translation is CASSGTASWAGELFF.

The chain has TRBV7-7 and TRBJ2-5, with 10 bases that match TRBD2. J was trimmed by 2 bases and V by 4 bases; bases with no gene match: 4. The CDR3 is 15 amino acids. CDR1 and CDR2 (germline): SSHAT, FNYEAQ (reference sequence). The CDR3 sequence: CASSSGLATQETQYF. The DNA of the CDR3 is TGTGCCAGCAGCTCGGGACTAGCGACACAAGAGACCCAGTACTTC.

The chain uses TRBV7-3 and TRBJ1-1; D might be TRBD1 (5 bases). The CDR3 has 14 residues. Trimming cost V 4 bases and J 0 bases, with 9 bases left between them. Germline loops: CDR1 SGHTA, CDR2 FQGTGA. This chain's CDR3 is CASSSGGMNTEAFF. The CDR3 coding sequence is TGTGCCAGCAGCTCCGGGGGTATGAACACTGAAGCTTTCTTT.